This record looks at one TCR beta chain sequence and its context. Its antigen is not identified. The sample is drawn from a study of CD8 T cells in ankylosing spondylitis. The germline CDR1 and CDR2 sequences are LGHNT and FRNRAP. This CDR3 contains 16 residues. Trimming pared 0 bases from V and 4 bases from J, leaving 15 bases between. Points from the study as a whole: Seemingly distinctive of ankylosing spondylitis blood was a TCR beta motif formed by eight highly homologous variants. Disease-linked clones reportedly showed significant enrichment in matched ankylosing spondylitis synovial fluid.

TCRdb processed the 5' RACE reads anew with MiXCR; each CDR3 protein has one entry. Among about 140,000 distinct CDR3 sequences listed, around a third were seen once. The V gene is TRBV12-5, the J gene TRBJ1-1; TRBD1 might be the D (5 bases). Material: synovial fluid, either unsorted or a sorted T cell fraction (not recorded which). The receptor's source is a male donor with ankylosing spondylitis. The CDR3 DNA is TGTGCTAGTGGTTTGGTATCGGCGGGGACCCTCACTGAAGCTTTCTTT. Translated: CASGLVSAGTLTEAFF.